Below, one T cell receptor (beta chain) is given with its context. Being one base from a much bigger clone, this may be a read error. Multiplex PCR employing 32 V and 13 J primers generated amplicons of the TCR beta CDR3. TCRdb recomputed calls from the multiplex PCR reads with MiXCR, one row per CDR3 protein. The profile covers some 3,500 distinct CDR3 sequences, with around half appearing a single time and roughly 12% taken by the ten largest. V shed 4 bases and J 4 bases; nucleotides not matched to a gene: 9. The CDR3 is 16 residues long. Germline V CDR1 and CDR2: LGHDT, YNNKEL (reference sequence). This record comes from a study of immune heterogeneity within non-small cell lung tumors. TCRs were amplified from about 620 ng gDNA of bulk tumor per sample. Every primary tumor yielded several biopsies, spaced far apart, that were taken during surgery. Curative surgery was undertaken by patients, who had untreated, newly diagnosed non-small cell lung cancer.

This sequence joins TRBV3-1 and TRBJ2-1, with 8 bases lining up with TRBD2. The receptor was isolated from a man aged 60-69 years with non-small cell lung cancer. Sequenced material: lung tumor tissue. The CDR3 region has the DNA TGTGCCAGCAGCCGATCAAAAGCGGGAGTTTACAATGAGCAGTTCTTC. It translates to CASSRSKAGVYNEQFF.